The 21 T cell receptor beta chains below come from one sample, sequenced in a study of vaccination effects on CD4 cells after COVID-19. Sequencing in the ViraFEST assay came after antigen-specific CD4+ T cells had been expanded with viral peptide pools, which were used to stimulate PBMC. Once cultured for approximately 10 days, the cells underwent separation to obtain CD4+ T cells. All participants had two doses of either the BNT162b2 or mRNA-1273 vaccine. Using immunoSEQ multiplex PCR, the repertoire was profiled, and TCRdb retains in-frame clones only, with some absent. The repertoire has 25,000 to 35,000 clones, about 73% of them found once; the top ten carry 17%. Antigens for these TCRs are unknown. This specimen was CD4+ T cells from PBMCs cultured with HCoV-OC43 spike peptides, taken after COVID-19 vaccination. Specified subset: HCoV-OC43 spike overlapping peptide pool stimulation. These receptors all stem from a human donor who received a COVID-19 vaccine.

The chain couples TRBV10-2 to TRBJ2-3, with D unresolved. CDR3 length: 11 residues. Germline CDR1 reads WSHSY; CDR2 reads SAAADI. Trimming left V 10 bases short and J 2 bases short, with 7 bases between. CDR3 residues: CATTLTDTQYF. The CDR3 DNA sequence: TGCGCCACCACCCTCACAGATACGCAGTATTTT.

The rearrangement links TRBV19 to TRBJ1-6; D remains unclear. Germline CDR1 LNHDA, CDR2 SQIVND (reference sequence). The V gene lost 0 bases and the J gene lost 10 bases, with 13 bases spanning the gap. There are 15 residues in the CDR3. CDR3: CASSIEDGVGSPLHF. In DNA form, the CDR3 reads TGTGCCAGTAGTATAGAAGATGGGGTAGGCTCACCCCTCCACTTT.

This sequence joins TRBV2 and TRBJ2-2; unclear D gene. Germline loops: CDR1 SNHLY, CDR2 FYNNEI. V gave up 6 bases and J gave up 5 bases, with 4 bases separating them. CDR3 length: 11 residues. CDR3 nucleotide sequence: TGTGCCAGCAGGGAAACCGGGGAGCTGTTTTTT. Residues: CASRETGELFF. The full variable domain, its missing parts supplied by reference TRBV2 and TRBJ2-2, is EPEVTQTPSHQVTQMGQEVILRCVPISNHLYFYWYRQILGQKVEFLVSFYNNEISEKSEIFDDQFSVERPDGSNFTLKIRSTKLEDSAMYFCASRETGELFFGEGSRLTVL.

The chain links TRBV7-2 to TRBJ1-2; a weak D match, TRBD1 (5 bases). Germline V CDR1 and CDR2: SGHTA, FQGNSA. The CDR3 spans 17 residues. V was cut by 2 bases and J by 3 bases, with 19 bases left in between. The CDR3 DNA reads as TGTGCCAGCAGCTTAAATGAAAACCGGGGACGTTACTATGGCTACACCTTC. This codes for CASSLNENRGRYYGYTF.

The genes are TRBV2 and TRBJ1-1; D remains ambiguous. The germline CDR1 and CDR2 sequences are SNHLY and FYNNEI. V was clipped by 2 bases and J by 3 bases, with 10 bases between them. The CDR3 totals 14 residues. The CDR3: CASSEYLLYTEAFF. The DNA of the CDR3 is TGTGCCAGCAGTGAATACCTCCTTTACACTGAAGCTTTCTTT.

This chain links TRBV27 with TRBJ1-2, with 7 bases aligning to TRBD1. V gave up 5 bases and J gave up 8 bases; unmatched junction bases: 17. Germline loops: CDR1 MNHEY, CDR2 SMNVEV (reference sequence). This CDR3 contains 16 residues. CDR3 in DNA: TGTGCCAGCAGTCCCACGGGGTTGGAGGGGGCTCGCGGCTACACCTTC. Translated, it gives CASSPTGLEGARGYTF.

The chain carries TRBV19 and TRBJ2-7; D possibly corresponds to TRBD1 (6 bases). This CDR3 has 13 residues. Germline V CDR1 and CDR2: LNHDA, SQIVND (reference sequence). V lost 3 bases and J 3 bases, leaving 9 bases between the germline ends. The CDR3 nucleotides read TGTGCCAGTAGTATTCGAGGGGGCTACGAGCAGTACTTC. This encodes CASSIRGGYEQYF.

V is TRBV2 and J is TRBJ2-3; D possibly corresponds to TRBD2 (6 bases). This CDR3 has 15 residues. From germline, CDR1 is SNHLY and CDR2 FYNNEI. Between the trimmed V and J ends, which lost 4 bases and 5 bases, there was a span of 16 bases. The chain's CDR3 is CASSGIAAGGDTQYF. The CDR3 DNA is TGTGCCAGCAGTGGTATAGCGGCCGGAGGAGATACGCAGTATTTT. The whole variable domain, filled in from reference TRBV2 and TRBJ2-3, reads EPEVTQTPSHQVTQMGQEVILRCVPISNHLYFYWYRQILGQKVEFLVSFYNNEISEKSEIFDDQFSVERPDGSNFTLKIRSTKLEDSAMYFCASSGIAAGGDTQYFGPGTRLTVL.

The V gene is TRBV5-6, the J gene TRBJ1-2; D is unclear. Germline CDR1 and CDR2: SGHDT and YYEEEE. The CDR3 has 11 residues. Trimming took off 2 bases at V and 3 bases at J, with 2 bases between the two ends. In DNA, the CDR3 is TGTGCCAGCAGCTTCGACTATGGCTACACCTTC. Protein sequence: CASSFDYGYTF.

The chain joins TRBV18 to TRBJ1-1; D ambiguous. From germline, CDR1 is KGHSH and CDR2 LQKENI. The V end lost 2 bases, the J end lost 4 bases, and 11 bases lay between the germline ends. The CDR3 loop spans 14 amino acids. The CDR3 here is CASSPREVATEAFF. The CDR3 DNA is TGTGCCAGCTCACCAAGGGAGGTGGCCACTGAAGCTTTCTTT.

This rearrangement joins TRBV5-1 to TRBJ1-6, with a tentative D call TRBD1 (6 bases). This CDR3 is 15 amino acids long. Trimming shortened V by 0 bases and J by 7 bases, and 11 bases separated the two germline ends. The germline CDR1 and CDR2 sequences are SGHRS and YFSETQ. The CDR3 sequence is CASSLDRVVNSPLHF. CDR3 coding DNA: TGCGCCAGCAGCTTGGACAGGGTAGTGAATTCACCCCTCCACTTT.

For the CDR3, the DNA is TGTGCCAGCAGCCAATCATACCAGAACACCGGGGAGCTGTTTTTT. Its protein is CASSQSYQNTGELFF. The chain combines TRBV3-1 (or the pseudogene TRBV3-2) with TRBJ2-2; D unclear. CDR3 length equals 15 residues. Germline CDR1 reads LGHDT; CDR2 reads YNNKEL (reference sequence). Trimming cost V 2 bases and J 1 base, with 8 bases left between them.

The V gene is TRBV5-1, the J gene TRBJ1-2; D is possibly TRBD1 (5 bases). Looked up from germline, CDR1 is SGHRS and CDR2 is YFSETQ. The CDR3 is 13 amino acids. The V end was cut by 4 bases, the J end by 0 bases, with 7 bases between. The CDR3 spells CASSQGANYGYTF. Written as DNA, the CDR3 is TGCGCCAGCAGCCAGGGTGCTAACTATGGCTACACCTTC.

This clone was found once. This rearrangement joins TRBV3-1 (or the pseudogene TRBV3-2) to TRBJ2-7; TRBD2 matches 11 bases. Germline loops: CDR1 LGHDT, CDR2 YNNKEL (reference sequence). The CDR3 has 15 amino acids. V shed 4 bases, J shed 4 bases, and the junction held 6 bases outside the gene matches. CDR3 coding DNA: TGTGCCAGCAGCCGACCTCTAGCGGGAGGTTACGAGCAGTACTTC. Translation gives CASSRPLAGGYEQYF.

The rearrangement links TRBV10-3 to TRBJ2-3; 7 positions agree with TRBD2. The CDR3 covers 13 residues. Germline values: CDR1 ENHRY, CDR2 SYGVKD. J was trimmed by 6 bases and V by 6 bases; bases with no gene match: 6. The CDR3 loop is CAIRERDSDTQYF. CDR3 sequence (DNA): TGTGCCATCAGGGAGCGGGATTCGGATACGCAGTATTTT.

CDR3: CAISEFEGPSYEQYF. CDR3 sequence (DNA): TGTGCCATCAGTGAGTTCGAGGGGCCTTCCTACGAGCAGTACTTC. V and J are TRBV10-3 and TRBJ2-7; D may be TRBD1 or TRBD2 (5 bases each). Looked up from germline, CDR1 is ENHRY and CDR2 is SYGVKD. The V and J ends lost 1 base and 1 base respectively, with 11 bases between them. The CDR3 spans 15 residues.

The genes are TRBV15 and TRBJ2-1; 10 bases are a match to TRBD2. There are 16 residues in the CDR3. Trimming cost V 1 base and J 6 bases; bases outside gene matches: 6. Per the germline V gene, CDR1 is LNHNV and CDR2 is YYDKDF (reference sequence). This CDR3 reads CATSRATGLASNEQFF. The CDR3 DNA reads TGTGCCACCAGCAGAGCAACGGGACTAGCGTCCAATGAGCAGTTCTTC.

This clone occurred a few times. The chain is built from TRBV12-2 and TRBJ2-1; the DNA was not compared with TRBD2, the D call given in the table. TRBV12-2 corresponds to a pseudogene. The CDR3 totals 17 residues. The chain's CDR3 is CASRLEGRTSGYNEQFF. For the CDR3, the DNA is TGTGCAAGTCGCTTAGAGGGGAGGACTAGCGGTTACAATGAGCAGTTCTTC.

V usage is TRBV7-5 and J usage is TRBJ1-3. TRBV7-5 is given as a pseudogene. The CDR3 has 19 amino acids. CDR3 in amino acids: CVRSSLGTGRTLSGNTIYF. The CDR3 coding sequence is TGTGTCAGAAGCTCCCTAGGGACCGGGAGGACTCTCTCTGGAAACACCATATATTTT.

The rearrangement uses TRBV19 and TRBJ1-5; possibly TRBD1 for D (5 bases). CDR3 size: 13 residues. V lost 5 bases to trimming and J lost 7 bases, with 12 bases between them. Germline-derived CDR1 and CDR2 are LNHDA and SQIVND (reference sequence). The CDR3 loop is CASSRQGNQPQHF. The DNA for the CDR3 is TGTGCCAGTAGTCGGCAGGGAAACCAGCCCCAGCATTTT.

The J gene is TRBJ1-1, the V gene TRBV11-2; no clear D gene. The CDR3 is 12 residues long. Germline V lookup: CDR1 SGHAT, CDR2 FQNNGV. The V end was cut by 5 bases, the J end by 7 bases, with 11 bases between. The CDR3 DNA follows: TGTGCCAGCAGCGGGTACGGGATTGAAGCTTTCTTT. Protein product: CASSGYGIEAFF.